These T cell receptor beta chains were read from a single sample in a study of T cell responses to AZD1222 COVID-19 vaccine. Using immunoSEQ multiplex PCR, the repertoire was profiled, and TCRdb retains in-frame clones only, with some absent. Of some 150,000 clones in the sample, 92% were seen once. Specimen: peripheral blood, collected on day 0 of AZD1222 vaccination. Receptors originate from an adult in good health. CDR3s leave out the opening cysteine and the closing phenylalanine or tryptophan.

CDR3aa: ASSSGEWAINEKLF
v_gene: TRBV5-1

CDR3aa: ASSVFPSGGTGELF
v_gene: TRBV9

CDR3aa: ASSARDRGNYITNTGELF
v_gene: TRBV19

CDR3aa: ASSSLHRGRVNEKLF
v_gene: TRBV7-2

CDR3aa: ASSQAAGSNQPQH
v_gene: TRBV4-3

CDR3aa: SVNTGNSYEQY
v_gene: TRBV29-1

CDR3aa: ASSLEGQGYHEQY
v_gene: TRBV28

CDR3aa: ASSFRTGGTGELF
v_gene: TRBV5-1

CDR3aa: ASSEGQLNYGYT
v_gene: TRBV5-4

CDR3aa: ASSGRQGNNYGYT
v_gene: TRBV5-5

CDR3aa: ASSRLPGTENEKLF
v_gene: TRBV28

CDR3aa: ASSGRANEKLF
v_gene: TRBV25-1

CDR3aa: SVGRSAYGYT
v_gene: TRBV29-1

CDR3aa: ASMGYGNQPQH
v_gene: TRBV2

CDR3aa: ASSLVPGQGTVETQY
v_gene: TRBV7-2

CDR3aa: ASSLLQNYGYT
v_gene: TRBV5-1

CDR3aa: ASNDGPDTQY
v_gene: TRBV19

CDR3aa: SGPQVDTQY
v_gene: TRBV20-1

CDR3aa: ASSTDRAETQY
v_gene: TRBV7-2

CDR3aa: ASSYSPGWEGYGYT
v_gene: TRBV6-6